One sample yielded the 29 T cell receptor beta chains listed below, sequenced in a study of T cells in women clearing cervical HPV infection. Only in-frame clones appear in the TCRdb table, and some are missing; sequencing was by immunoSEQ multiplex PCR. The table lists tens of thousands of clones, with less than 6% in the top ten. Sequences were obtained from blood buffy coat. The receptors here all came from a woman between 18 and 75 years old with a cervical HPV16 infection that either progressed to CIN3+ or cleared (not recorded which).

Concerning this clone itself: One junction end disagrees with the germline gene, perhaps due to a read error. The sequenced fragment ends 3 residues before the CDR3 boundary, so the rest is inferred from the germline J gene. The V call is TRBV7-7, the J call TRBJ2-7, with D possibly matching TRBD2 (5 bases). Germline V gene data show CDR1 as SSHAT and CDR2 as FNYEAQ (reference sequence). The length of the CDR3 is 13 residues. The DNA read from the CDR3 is TGTGCTAGCAGCCCATCGGGGTCCTACGAG. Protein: CASSPSGSYE. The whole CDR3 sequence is CASSPSGSYEQYF.

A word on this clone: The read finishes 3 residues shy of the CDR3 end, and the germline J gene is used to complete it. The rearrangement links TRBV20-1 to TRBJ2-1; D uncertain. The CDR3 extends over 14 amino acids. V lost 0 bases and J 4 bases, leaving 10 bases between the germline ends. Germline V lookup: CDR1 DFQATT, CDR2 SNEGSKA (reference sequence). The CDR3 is CSARDTEIYNEQFF. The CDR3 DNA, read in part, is TGCAGTGCTAGAGACACAGAAATTTACAATGAG.

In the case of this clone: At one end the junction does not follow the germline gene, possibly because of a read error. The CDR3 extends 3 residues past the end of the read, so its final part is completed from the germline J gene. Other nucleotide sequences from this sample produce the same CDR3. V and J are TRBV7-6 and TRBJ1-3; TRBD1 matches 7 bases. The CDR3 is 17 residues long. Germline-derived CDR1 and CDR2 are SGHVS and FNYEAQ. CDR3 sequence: CASSLRRGTEAGNTIYF. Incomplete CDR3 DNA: TGTGCCAGCAGCCTCCGAAGGGGGACAGAGGCTGGAAACACA.

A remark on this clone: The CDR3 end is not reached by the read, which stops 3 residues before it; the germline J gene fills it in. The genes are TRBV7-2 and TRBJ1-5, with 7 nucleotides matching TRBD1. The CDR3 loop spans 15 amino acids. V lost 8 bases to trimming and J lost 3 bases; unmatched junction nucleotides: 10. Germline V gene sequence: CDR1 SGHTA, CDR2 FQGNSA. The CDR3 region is CASPTRDRPNQPQHF. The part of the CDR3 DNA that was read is TGTGCCAGCCCCACCCGGGACAGACCCAATCAGCCC.

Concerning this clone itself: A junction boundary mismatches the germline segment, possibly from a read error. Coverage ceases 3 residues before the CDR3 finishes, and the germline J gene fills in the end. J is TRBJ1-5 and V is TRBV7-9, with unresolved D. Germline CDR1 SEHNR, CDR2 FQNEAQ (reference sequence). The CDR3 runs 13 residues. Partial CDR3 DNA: TGTGCCAACAGCTTAGACGGGGATCAGCCC. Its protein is CANSLDGDQP. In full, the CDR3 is CANSLDGDQPQHF.

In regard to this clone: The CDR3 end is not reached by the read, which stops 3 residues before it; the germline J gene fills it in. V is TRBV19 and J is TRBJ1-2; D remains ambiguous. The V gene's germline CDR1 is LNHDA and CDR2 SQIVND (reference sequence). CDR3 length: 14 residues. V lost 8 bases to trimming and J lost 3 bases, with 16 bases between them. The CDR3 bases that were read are TGTGCCAGTTTTTCGGGGAGACGGTACTATGGC. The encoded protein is CASFSGRRYYG. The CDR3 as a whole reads CASFSGRRYYGYTF.

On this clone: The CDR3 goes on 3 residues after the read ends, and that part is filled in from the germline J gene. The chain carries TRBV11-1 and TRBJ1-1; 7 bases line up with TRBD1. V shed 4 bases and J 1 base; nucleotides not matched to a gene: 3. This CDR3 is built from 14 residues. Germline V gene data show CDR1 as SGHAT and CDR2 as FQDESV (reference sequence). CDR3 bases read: TGTGCCAGCAGCTCATACAGGGGGAACACTGAA. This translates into CASSSYRGNTE. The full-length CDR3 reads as CASSSYRGNTEAFF.

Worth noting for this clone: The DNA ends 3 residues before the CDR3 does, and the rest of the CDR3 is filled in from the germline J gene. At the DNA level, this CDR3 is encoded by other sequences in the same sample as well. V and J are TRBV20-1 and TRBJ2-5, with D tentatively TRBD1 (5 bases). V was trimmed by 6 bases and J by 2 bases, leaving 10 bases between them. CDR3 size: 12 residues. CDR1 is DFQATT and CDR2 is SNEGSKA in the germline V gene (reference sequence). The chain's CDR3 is CSASRVQETQYF. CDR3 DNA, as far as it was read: TGCAGTGCCTCCAGGGTACAAGAGACC.

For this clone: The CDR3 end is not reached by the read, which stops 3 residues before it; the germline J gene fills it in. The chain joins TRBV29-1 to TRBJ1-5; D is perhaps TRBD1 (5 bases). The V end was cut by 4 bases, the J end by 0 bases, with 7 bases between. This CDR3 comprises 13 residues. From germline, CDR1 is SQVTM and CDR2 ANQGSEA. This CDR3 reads CSVATDSNQPQHF. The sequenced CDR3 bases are TGCAGCGTTGCGACAGATAGCAATCAGCCC.

CDR3 region: CASSHLMGGDEKLFF. CDR3 bases read: TGCGCCAGCAGCCACCTTATGGGGGGGGATGAAAAA. The J gene is TRBJ1-4, the V gene TRBV5-1, with a possible D match to TRBD1 (5 bases). Read sequence stops 3 residues before the CDR3 end, and the germline J gene provides the missing end. Trimming removed 4 bases at V and 6 bases at J, with 16 bases between. CDR1 SGHRS and CDR2 YFSETQ come from the germline V gene. The CDR3 length is 15 residues.

The CDR3 reads CASSPWTSGGPGEQFF. The CDR3 DNA, read in part, is TGTGCCAGCAGTCCCTGGACTAGCGGGGGCCCGGGTGAG. V gene TRBV6-2 or TRBV6-3 combines with J gene TRBJ2-1; TRBD2 aligns across 13 bases. The read ends 3 residues before the CDR3 terminus; that terminus is restored from the germline J gene. V trimming: 5 bases; J trimming: 9 bases; junction bases outside the gene matches: 10. The germline V gene has CDR1 MNHEY and CDR2 SVGEGT. This CDR3 comprises 16 residues.

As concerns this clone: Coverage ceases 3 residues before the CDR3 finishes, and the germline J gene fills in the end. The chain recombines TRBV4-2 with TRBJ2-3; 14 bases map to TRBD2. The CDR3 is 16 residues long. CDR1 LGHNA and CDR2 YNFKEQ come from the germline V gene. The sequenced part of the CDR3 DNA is TGTGCCAGCAGCCAAGATGGAGGGACTAGCGGGAGCCCG. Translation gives CASSQDGGTSGSP. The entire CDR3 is CASSQDGGTSGSPQYF.

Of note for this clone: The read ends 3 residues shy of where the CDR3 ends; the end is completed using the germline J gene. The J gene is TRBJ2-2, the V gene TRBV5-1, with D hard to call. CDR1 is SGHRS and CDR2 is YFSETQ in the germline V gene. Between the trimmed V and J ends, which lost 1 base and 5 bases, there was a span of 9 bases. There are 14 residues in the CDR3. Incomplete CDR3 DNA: TGCGCCAGCAGCTTGAACGTGAGGACCGGGGAG. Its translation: CASSLNVRTGE. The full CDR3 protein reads CASSLNVRTGELFF. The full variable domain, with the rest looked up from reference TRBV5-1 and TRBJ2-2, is KAGVTQTPRYLIKTRGQQVTLSCSPISGHRSVSWYQQTPGQGLQFLFEYFSETQRNKGNFPGRFSGRQFSNSRSEMNVSTLELGDSALYLCASSLNVRTGELFFGEGSRLTVL.

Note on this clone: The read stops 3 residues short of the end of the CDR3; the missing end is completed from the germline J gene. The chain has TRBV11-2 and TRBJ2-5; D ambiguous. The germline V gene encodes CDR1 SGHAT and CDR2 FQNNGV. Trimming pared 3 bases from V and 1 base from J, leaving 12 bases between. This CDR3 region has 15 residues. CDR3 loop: CASSFRPYIQETQYF. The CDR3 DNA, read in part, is TGTGCCAGCAGCTTCCGTCCATACATCCAAGAGACC.

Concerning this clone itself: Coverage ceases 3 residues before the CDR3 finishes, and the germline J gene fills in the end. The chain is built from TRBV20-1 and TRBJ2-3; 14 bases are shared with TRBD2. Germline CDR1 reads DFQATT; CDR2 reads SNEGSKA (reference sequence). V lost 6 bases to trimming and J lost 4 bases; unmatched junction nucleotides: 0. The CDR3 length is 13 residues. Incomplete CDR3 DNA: TGCAGTGCGGGACTAGCGGGAGCAGATACG. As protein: CSAGLAGADT. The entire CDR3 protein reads CSAGLAGADTQYF.

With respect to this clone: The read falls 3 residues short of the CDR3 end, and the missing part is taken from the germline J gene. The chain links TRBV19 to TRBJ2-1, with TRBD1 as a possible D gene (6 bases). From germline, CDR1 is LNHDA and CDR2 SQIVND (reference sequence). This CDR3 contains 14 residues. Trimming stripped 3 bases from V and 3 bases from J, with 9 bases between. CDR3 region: CASSIEQGYNEQFF. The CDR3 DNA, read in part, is TGTGCCAGTAGTATTGAACAGGGCTACAATGAG.

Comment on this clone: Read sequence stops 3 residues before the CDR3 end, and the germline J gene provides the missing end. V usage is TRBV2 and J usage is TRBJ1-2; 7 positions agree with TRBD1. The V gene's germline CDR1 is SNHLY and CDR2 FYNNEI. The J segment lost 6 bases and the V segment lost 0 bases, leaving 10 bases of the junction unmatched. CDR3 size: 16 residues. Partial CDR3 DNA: TGTGCCAGCAGTGAAGCCCGGATTGAGGGGGCTGATGGC. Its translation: CASSEARIEGADG. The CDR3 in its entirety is CASSEARIEGADGYTF.

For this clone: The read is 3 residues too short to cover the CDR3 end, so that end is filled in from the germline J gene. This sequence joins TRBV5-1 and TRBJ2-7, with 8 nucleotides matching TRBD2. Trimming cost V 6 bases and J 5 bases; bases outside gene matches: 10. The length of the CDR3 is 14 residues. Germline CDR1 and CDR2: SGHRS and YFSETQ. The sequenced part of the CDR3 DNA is TGCGCCAGCACCCGCGTAGCGGGAAGCCACGAG. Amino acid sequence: CASTRVAGSHE. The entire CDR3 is CASTRVAGSHEQYF.

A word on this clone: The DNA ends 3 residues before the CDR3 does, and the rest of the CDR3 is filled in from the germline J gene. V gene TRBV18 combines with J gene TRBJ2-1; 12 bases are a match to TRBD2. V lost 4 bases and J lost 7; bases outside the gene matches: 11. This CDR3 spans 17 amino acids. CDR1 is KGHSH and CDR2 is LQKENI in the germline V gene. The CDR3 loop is CASSRSASGGATNEQFF. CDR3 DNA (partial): TGTGCCAGCTCACGCTCGGCTAGCGGGGGGGCAACAAATGAG.

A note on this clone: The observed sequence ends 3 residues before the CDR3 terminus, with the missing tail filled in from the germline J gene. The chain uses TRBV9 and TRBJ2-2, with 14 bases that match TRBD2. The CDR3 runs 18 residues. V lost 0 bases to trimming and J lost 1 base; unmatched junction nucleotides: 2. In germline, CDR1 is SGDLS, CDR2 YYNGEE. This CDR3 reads CASSVGGTSGGNTGELFF. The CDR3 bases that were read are TGTGCCAGCAGCGTAGGTGGGACTAGCGGGGGGAACACCGGGGAG. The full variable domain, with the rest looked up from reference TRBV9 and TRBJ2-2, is DSGVTQTPKHLITATGQRVTLRCSPRSGDLSVYWYQQSLDQGLQFLIQYYNGEERAKGNILERFSAQQFPDLHSELNLSSLELGDSALYFCASSVGGTSGGNTGELFFGEGSRLTVL.

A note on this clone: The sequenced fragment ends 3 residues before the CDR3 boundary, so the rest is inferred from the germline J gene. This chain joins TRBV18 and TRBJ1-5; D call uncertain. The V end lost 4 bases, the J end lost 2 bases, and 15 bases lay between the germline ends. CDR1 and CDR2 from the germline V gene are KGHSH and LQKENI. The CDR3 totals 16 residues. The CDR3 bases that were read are TGTGCCAGCTCACAAAGGGCATTATCGGGCAATCAGCCC. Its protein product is CASSQRALSGNQP. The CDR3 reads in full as CASSQRALSGNQPQHF.

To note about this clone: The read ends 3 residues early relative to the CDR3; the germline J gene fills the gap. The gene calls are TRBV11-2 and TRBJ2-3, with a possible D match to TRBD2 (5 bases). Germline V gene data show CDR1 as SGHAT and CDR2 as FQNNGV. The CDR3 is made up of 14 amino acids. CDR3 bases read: TGTGCCAGCAGCTTAATGGCTAGCCGTGAGACG. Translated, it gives CASSLMASRET. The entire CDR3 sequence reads CASSLMASRETQYF.

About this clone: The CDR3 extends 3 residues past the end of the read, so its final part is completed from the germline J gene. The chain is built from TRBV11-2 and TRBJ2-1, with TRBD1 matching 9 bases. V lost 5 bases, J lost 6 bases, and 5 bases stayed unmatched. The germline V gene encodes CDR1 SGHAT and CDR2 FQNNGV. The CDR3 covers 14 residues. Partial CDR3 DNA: TGTGCCAGCAGCCGGGACAGGGAGGGCAATGAG. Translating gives CASSRDREGNE. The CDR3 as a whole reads CASSRDREGNEQFF.

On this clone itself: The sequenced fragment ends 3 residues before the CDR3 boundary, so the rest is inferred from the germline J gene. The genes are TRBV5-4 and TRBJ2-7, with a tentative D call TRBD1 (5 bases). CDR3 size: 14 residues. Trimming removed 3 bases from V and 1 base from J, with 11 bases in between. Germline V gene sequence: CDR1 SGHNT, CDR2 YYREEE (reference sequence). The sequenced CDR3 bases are TGTGCCAGCAGCTACTCACAGGAGTCCTACGAG. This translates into CASSYSQESYE. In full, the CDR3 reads CASSYSQESYEQYF.

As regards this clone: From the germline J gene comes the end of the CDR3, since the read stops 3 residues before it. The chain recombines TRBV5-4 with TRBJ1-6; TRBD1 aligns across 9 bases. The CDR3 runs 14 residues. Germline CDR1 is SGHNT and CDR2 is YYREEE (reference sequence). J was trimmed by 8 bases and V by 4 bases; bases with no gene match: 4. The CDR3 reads CASSARDRDSPLHF. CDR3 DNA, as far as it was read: TGTGCCAGCAGCGCCCGGGACAGGGATTCACCC.

The sequenced CDR3 bases are TGTGCCAGCAGTGTATTTAGCGGGACTGGGGCCAACGTC. The encoded protein is CASSVFSGTGANV. The CDR3 reads in full as CASSVFSGTGANVLTF. V usage is TRBV6-1 and J usage is TRBJ2-6; 8 bases are a match to TRBD2. The read comes to an end 3 residues before the CDR3 does, leaving the germline J gene to fill in the end. The CDR3 runs 16 residues. CDR1 and CDR2 from the germline V gene are MNHNS and SASEGT. V lost 4 bases and J lost 2; bases outside the gene matches: 4.

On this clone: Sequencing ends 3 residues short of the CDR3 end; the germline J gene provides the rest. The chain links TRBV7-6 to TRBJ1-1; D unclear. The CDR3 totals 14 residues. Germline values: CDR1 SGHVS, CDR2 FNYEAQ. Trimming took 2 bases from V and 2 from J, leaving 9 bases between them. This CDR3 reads CASSLLADNTEAFF. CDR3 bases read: TGTGCCAGCAGCTTATTGGCTGATAACACTGAA.

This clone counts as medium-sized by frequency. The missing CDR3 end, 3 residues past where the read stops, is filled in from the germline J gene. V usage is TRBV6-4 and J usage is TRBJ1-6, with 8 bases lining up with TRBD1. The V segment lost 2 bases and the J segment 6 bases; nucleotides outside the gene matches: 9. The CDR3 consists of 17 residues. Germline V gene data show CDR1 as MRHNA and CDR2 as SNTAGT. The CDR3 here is CASSDTLRDRFNSPLHF. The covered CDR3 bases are TGTGCCAGCAGTGACACCTTAAGGGACAGGTTTAATTCACCC.

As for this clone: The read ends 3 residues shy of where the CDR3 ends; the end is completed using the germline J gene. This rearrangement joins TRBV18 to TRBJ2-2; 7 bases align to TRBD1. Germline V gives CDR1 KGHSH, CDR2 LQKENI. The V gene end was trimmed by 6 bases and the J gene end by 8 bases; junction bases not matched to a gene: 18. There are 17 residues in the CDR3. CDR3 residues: CASSSLTGTAVSGELFF. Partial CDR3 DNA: TGTGCCAGCTCGTCGCTAACCGGGACAGCAGTATCGGGGGAG.